This TCR beta chain comes out of a study of Ad26.COV2.S vaccination and SARS-CoV-2 variants. The assay was immunoSEQ multiplex PCR, and TCRdb's table has in-frame clones only and misses some. Among approximately 350,000 clones, 80% to 90% were seen once, and the ten largest hold more than 3%. General study findings and limits: After vaccination, substantial breadth of spike-specific CD8+ and CD4+ responses was reported. Across vaccine and placebo recipients, the breadth of non-spike TCRs was similar.

This CDR3 has 15 residues. The germline V and J ends were trimmed by 5 bases and 8 bases, with 18 bases remaining between them. In germline, CDR1 is LNHDA, CDR2 SQIVND (reference sequence). Comments on this clone: Its antigen is not identified.

Treatment denoted: roughly 20 received Ad26.COV2.S at low or high dose, single or two shots; a few received placebo; per-sample allocation not given. Day 63 following the first vaccine or placebo injection was when the samples were taken. The chain couples TRBV19 to TRBJ1-4; D is possibly TRBD1 (5 bases). The TCR originated in a person between 18 and 60 years old who received the Ad26.COV2.S COVID-19 vaccine or a placebo. Here the sequenced sample was peripheral blood, taken in a trial of Ad26.COV2.S vaccine versus placebo. The DNA for the CDR3 is TGTGCCAGTAGTGGGGAACAGGTGAATAAGGAAAAACTGTTTTTT. Residues: CASSGEQVNKEKLFF.